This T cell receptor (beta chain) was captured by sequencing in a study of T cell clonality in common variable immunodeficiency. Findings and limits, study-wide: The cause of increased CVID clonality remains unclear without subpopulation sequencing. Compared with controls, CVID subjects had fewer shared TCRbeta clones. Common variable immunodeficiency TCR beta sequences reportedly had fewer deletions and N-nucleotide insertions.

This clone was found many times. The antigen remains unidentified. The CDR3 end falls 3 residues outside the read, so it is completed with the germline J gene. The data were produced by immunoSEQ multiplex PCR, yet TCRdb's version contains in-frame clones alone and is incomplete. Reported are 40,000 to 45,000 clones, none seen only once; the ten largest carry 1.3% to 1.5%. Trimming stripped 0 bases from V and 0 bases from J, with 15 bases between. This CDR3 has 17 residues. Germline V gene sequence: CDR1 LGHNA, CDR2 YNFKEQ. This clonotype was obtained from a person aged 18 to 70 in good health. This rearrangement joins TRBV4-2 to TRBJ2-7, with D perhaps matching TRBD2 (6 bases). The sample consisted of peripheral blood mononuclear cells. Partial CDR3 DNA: TGTGCCAGCAGCCAAGACCCTCCCGGAGGGCTCTCCTACGAG. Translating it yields CASSQDPPGGLSYE. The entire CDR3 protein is CASSQDPPGGLSYEQYF.